The 14 T cell receptor beta chains reported below all come from one sample, sequenced in a study of PD-L1 blockade in urothelial cancer. Sequencing was performed with immunoSEQ multiplex PCR; in TCRdb, only in-frame clones are kept and a portion is missing. The sample lists 50,000 to 60,000 clones; around 90% were seen once. The time point: peripheral blood 6 weeks after treatment start. The sequences come from PBMCs, collected around atezolizumab (anti-PD-L1) treatment. Receptors were obtained from a man aged 55 to 70 with urothelial cancer.

This chain connects TRBV30 to TRBJ2-4; 8 bases agree with TRBD1. Per the germline V gene, CDR1 is GTSNPN and CDR2 is SVGIG (reference sequence). CDR3 length: 15 residues. V shed 3 bases and J 2 bases; nucleotides not matched to a gene: 6. The CDR3 loop is CAWSSGGLTKNIQYF. CDR3 DNA sequence: TGTGCCTGGAGCTCAGGGGGCCTGACCAAAAACATTCAGTACTTC. Combining the CDR3 with reference TRBV30 and TRBJ2-4 gives the whole variable domain SQTIHQWPATLVQPVGSPLSLECTVEGTSNPNLYWYRQAAGRGLQLLFYSVGIGQISSEVPQNLSASRPQDRQFILSSKKLLLSDSGFYLCAWSSGGLTKNIQYFGAGTRLSVL.

V gene TRBV5-1 combines with J gene TRBJ2-2; 10 bases fit TRBD1. V lost 4 bases to trimming and J lost 4 bases; unmatched junction nucleotides: 4. The CDR3 is 15 amino acids. Germline CDR1 reads SGHRS; CDR2 reads YFSETQ. The DNA for the CDR3 is TGCGCCAGCAGCGAGAGGACAGGGGGCACCGGGGAGCTGTTTTTT. Protein product: CASSERTGGTGELFF. The full variable domain, with the rest looked up from reference TRBV5-1 and TRBJ2-2, is KAGVTQTPRYLIKTRGQQVTLSCSPISGHRSVSWYQQTPGQGLQFLFEYFSETQRNKGNFPGRFSGRQFSNSRSEMNVSTLELGDSALYLCASSERTGGTGELFFGEGSRLTVL.

V and J are TRBV28 and TRBJ2-1; TRBD2 matches 9 bases. The CDR3 contains 15 residues. The germline V gene has CDR1 MDHEN and CDR2 SYDVKM. Unmatched junction bases numbered 6, after V lost 2 bases and J lost 7 bases. The CDR3 loop is CASSLGTSKGNEQFF. CDR3 sequence (DNA): TGTGCCAGCAGTTTAGGGACTAGCAAGGGGAATGAGCAGTTCTTC. The entire variable domain, with the rest obtained from reference TRBV28 and TRBJ2-1, is as follows: DVKVTQSSRYLVKRTGEKVFLECVQDMDHENMFWYRQDPGLGLRLIYFSYDVKMKEKGDIPEGYSVSREKKERFSLILESASTNQTSMYLCASSLGTSKGNEQFFGPGTRLTVL.

The chain is built from TRBV7-2 and TRBJ2-4; tentatively, D is TRBD1 (5 bases). V was clipped by 1 base and J by 2 bases, with 9 bases between them. Per the germline V gene, CDR1 is SGHTA and CDR2 is FQGNSA. CDR3 size: 15 residues. CDR3 bases: TGTGCCAGCAGCTTAGGGACACTGTCCAAAAACATTCAGTACTTC. Translating gives CASSLGTLSKNIQYF.

The rearrangement links TRBV14 to TRBJ1-2; D is unclear. V lost 3 bases to trimming and J lost 14 bases, with 16 bases between them. The CDR3 sequence is 12 residues long. The V gene's germline CDR1 is SGHDN and CDR2 FVKESK. CDR3 DNA: TGTGCCAGCAGCCAGTCGACTGGTGCGGGGACCTTC. The encoded protein is CASSQSTGAGTF.

The gene calls are TRBV11-2 and TRBJ1-2, with D possibly matching TRBD1 (5 bases). Germline CDR1 reads SGHAT; CDR2 reads FQNNGV. This CDR3 has 15 residues. V was cut by 6 bases and J by 1 base, with 15 bases left in between. CDR3 residues: CASRGRATLNYGYTF. The CDR3 region has the DNA TGTGCCAGCAGGGGCAGGGCCACTCTTAACTATGGCTACACCTTC.

This clone was picked up a small number of times. The rearrangement joins TRBV10-1 to TRBJ1-6; D is uncertain. Looked up from germline, CDR1 is WNHNN and CDR2 is SYGVQD (reference sequence). V dropped 0 bases and J dropped 9 bases, with 6 bases sitting between them. The CDR3 has 13 amino acids. The chain's CDR3 is CASSESIGSPLHF. For the CDR3, the DNA is TGCGCCAGCAGTGAGTCAATCGGTTCACCCCTCCACTTT.

The chain couples TRBV11-2 to TRBJ1-2, with 10 bases identical to TRBD1. CDR3 length equals 14 residues. Germline V gene lookup returns CDR1 SGHAT and CDR2 FQNNGV. With 5 bases clipped from V and 8 bases from J, the junction kept 8 bases outside the gene matches. The CDR3 nucleotides are TGTGCCAGCAGCATCCCCGGGGACAGGGGAGGCTACACCTTC. It specifies CASSIPGDRGGYTF. The entire variable domain, with the rest obtained from reference TRBV11-2 and TRBJ1-2, is as follows: EAGVAQSPRYKIIEKRQSVAFWCNPISGHATLYWYQQILGQGPKLLIQFQNNGVVDDSQLPKDRFSAERLKGVDSTLKIQPAKLEDSAVYLCASSIPGDRGGYTFGSGTRLTVV.

This chain connects TRBV28 to TRBJ2-7; TRBD2 matches at 10 bases. The length of the CDR3 is 15 residues. The trim removed 1 base at V and 5 bases at J, leaving 5 bases unmatched. Germline CDR1 and CDR2: MDHEN and SYDVKM. The CDR3 region has the DNA TGTGCCAGCAGTTTATCAGCGGGAGGGAATAACGAGCAGTACTTC. Translated: CASSLSAGGNNEQYF.

The chain couples TRBV6-5 to TRBJ2-1; 10 bases line up with TRBD1. V lost 2 bases and J lost 6; bases outside the gene matches: 4. The CDR3 length is 15 residues. CDR1 and CDR2 (germline): MNHEY, SVGAGI. For the CDR3, the DNA is TGTGCCAGCAGTTACCCCGGGACAGGGGTCAATGAGCAGTTCTTC. Translating gives CASSYPGTGVNEQFF.

The V and J genes are TRBV11-2 and TRBJ1-3; no clear D. This CDR3 spans 16 amino acids. Trimming shortened V by 5 bases and J by 0 bases, and 14 bases separated the two germline ends. Germline CDR1 is SGHAT and CDR2 is FQNNGV. CDR3 DNA sequence: TGTGCCAGCAGCCCACGGTCGTCGGGCTCTGGAAACACCATATATTTT. This encodes CASSPRSSGSGNTIYF.

A single count supports this clone. This rearrangement joins TRBV19 to TRBJ1-1, with D hard to call. The CDR3 totals 14 residues. The V end lost 3 bases, the J end lost 0 bases, and 8 bases lay between the germline ends. Germline loops: CDR1 LNHDA, CDR2 SQIVND (reference sequence). The CDR3 region has the DNA TGTGCCAGTAGTATCTCAACACTGAACACTGAAGCTTTCTTT. This sequence encodes CASSISTLNTEAFF.

The chain is built from TRBV30 and TRBJ2-4; D possibly corresponds to TRBD2 (5 bases). V was shortened by 7 bases and J by 7 bases, with 17 bases between the two germline ends. The germline gives CDR1 GTSNPN, CDR2 SVGIG (reference sequence). The CDR3 length is 13 residues. CDR3 amino acids: CAYAPGTSNIQYF. The CDR3 DNA reads TGTGCCTATGCGCCGGGAACCTCCAACATTCAGTACTTC.

The CDR3 region is CASSPAVLGLRGSNVLTF. The CDR3 DNA reads TGTGCCAGCAGCCCCGCGGTGTTAGGTCTTAGGGGTTCCAACGTCCTGACTTTC. The genes are TRBV7-9 and TRBJ2-6, with D perhaps matching TRBD1 (5 bases). The CDR3 is 18 amino acids. Germline CDR1 and CDR2: SEHNR and FQNEAQ (reference sequence). With 5 bases removed from V and 8 bases from J, the gap between germline ends came to 25 bases.